The 23 T cell receptor beta chains in this list originate from one sample, sequenced in a study of blood T cell repertoires in COVID-19. The data were produced by immunoSEQ multiplex PCR, yet TCRdb's version contains in-frame clones alone and is incomplete. The sample records some 400,000 clones, roughly 90% being singletons. Source material: PBMCs or T cells enriched from blood (not recorded which). These receptors originate from a woman aged 25 to 39 who had recovered from COVID-19.

The chain recombines TRBV5-1 with TRBJ2-5, with TRBD2 identical over 9 bases. This CDR3 spans 14 amino acids. J was trimmed by 4 bases and V by 4 bases; bases with no gene match: 5. The germline CDR1 and CDR2 sequences are SGHRS and YFSETQ. The CDR3 nucleotides are TGCGCCAGCAGCGGGGGACTAGCCTTAGAGACCCAGTACTTC. It is translated as CASSGGLALETQYF.

This sequence joins TRBV19 and TRBJ1-2; D is perhaps TRBD1 (5 bases). Germline loops: CDR1 LNHDA, CDR2 SQIVND (reference sequence). The CDR3 covers 14 residues. Trimming removed 3 bases from V and 7 bases from J, with 15 bases in between. CDR3 nucleotide sequence: TGTGCCAGTAGTATTAACGGGGGATCTGTTGGCTACACCTTC. Protein sequence: CASSINGGSVGYTF.

The CDR3 loop reads CASSQAGGSGGYTF. As DNA, the CDR3 is TGTGCCAGCAGCCAAGCCGGGGGGTCTGGTGGCTACACCTTC. The chain employs TRBV13 and TRBJ1-2; possibly TRBD1 for D (5 bases). Per germline, CDR1 PRHDT and CDR2 FYEKMQ (reference sequence). The germline V and J ends were trimmed by 5 bases and 7 bases, with 17 bases remaining between them. The CDR3 runs 14 residues.

The chain couples TRBV6-5 to TRBJ1-2; D may be TRBD1 (5 bases). V lost 0 bases and J 7 bases, leaving 15 bases between the germline ends. Germline CDR1 reads MNHEY; CDR2 reads SVGAGI. The CDR3 has 15 residues. The CDR3 sequence: CASSYSEQEYGGYTF. The CDR3 DNA follows: TGTGCCAGCAGTTACTCGGAACAGGAGTATGGTGGCTACACCTTC.

The chain has TRBV28 and TRBJ1-6; possibly TRBD1 for D (6 bases). This CDR3 contains 15 residues. The V gene lost 8 bases and the J gene lost 9 bases, with 20 bases spanning the gap. In germline, CDR1 is MDHEN, CDR2 SYDVKM. CDR3 coding DNA: TGTGCCAGCGTCGCGTCGGGGGGCGCGGGTTCACCCCTCCACTTT. This encodes CASVASGGAGSPLHF.

This clone came up a few times. The chain has TRBV13 and TRBJ2-1; D is possibly TRBD2 (5 bases). CDR1 is PRHDT and CDR2 is FYEKMQ in the germline V gene (reference sequence). The CDR3 spans 15 residues. The V end was cut by 5 bases, the J end by 6 bases, with 17 bases between. The CDR3 spells CASSRILVSSNEQFF. DNA for the CDR3: TGTGCCAGCAGCCGGATACTAGTATCTAGCAATGAGCAGTTCTTC.

This chain connects TRBV5-6 to TRBJ2-3; 8 bases are shared with TRBD1. CDR3 length equals 17 residues. CDR1 and CDR2 (germline): SGHDT, YYEEEE. V lost 1 base and J lost 5; bases outside the gene matches: 12. For the CDR3, the DNA is TGTGCCAGCAGCTTGCTTGCCACAGGGGGAGCCGGAGATACGCAGTATTTT. This encodes CASSLLATGGAGDTQYF.

This clone was observed a few times. This chain joins TRBV18 and TRBJ1-6; no definite D call. The CDR3 totals 15 residues. Germline V CDR1 and CDR2: KGHSH, LQKENI. V was cut by 6 bases and J by 0 bases, with 9 bases left in between. The chain's CDR3 is CASSVDSSYNSPLHF. The CDR3, as DNA: TGTGCCAGCTCCGTTGATAGCTCCTATAATTCACCCCTCCACTTT.

This sequence joins TRBV7-2 and TRBJ1-6, with D possibly being TRBD1 (6 bases). This CDR3 contains 14 residues. Trimming pared 1 base from V and 5 bases from J, leaving 6 bases between. Germline V gene data show CDR1 as SGHTA and CDR2 as FQGNSA. CDR3 coding DNA: TGTGCCAGCAGCTTAGAGGGGGATAATTCACCCCTCCACTTT. Translating gives CASSLEGDNSPLHF.

This clone was seen a few times. V and J are TRBV4-3 and TRBJ2-7, with 9 bases aligning to TRBD1. Germline V gene sequence: CDR1 LGHNA, CDR2 YSLEER. The V and J ends lost 2 bases and 3 bases, in that order; junction bases with no gene match: 5. This CDR3 has 15 amino acids. The CDR3 coding sequence is TGCGCCAGCAGCCAAAGTTGGGGACAGGGCTACGAGCAGTACTTC. This translates into CASSQSWGQGYEQYF.

The rearrangement uses TRBV27 and TRBJ1-1; D gene ambiguous. CDR1 is MNHEY and CDR2 is SMNVEV in the germline V gene (reference sequence). V was clipped by 3 bases and J by 1 base, with 9 bases between them. The CDR3 is made up of 14 amino acids. The CDR3 reads CASSFGLSNTEAFF. The CDR3 DNA is TGTGCCAGCAGTTTTGGTCTATCGAACACTGAAGCTTTCTTT.

The rearrangement uses TRBV19 and TRBJ2-5; 7 bases are a match to TRBD1. The CDR3 consists of 15 residues. The trim removed 4 bases at V and 2 bases at J, leaving 7 bases unmatched. Per the germline V gene, CDR1 is LNHDA and CDR2 is SQIVND (reference sequence). The CDR3 is CASSTPRQGQETQYF. The CDR3 nucleotides read TGTGCCAGTAGTACCCCTCGACAGGGTCAAGAGACCCAGTACTTC.

The chain couples TRBV19 to TRBJ2-1; D is perhaps TRBD1 (6 bases). The CDR3 loop spans 15 amino acids. V was shortened by 5 bases and J by 4 bases, with 15 bases between the two germline ends. The V gene's germline CDR1 is LNHDA and CDR2 SQIVND (reference sequence). The chain's CDR3 is CASSDRDNLYNEQFF. The CDR3 bases are TGTGCCAGTAGTGACCGGGACAATTTGTACAATGAGCAGTTCTTC.

This chain uses TRBV19 with TRBJ2-1; 8 bases map to TRBD2. CDR1 and CDR2 (germline): LNHDA, SQIVND (reference sequence). V lost 7 bases, J lost 5 bases, and 10 bases stayed unmatched. The CDR3 sequence is 15 residues long. The CDR3: CASKQRGRRDNEQFF. In DNA form, the CDR3 reads TGTGCCAGTAAACAGCGGGGGCGCAGGGACAATGAGCAGTTCTTC.

The chain employs TRBV19 and TRBJ2-1; TRBD2 matches at 8 bases. The CDR3 runs 16 residues. The germline V gene has CDR1 LNHDA and CDR2 SQIVND (reference sequence). V lost 7 bases and J lost 9; bases outside the gene matches: 17. CDR3 amino acids: CASTKRPAGESGEQFF. The CDR3 DNA follows: TGTGCCAGTACCAAAAGGCCAGCGGGAGAATCAGGTGAGCAGTTCTTC.

The rearrangement links TRBV7-8 to TRBJ2-7; 8 nucleotides align to TRBD2. Germline trimming cut 5 bases from V and 3 bases from J; bases unmatched to any gene: 9. The V gene's germline CDR1 is SGHVS and CDR2 FQNEAQ. The length of the CDR3 is 15 residues. The CDR3 is CASSLRTSRLYEQYF. The CDR3 DNA reads TGTGCCAGCAGCCTCCGGACTAGCAGACTCTACGAGCAGTACTTC.

V is TRBV11-2 and J is TRBJ2-2, with a possible D match to TRBD1 (6 bases). Germline V gene sequence: CDR1 SGHAT, CDR2 FQNNGV. V shed 4 bases and J shed 4 bases, with 13 bases lying between them. CDR3 length: 15 residues. As DNA, the CDR3 is TGTGCCAGCAGCTGGGCAGGGGTCGTCACCGGGGAGCTGTTTTTT. This translates into CASSWAGVVTGELFF. Using reference TRBV11-2 and TRBJ2-2 for the parts outside the CDR3, the full variable domain is EAGVAQSPRYKIIEKRQSVAFWCNPISGHATLYWYQQILGQGPKLLIQFQNNGVVDDSQLPKDRFSAERLKGVDSTLKIQPAKLEDSAVYLCASSWAGVVTGELFFGEGSRLTVL.

The chain employs TRBV7-9 and TRBJ2-1, with 13 bases aligning to TRBD2. Trimming took 3 bases from V and 0 from J; bases not matched to a gene: 2. CDR1 is SEHNR and CDR2 is FQNEAQ in the germline V gene (reference sequence). This CDR3 contains 17 residues. CDR3 sequence: CASSFGTSGNSYNEQFF. CDR3 coding DNA: TGTGCCAGCAGCTTTGGGACTAGCGGGAACTCCTACAATGAGCAGTTCTTC.

The rearrangement uses TRBV6-1 and TRBJ2-1; D unclear. This CDR3 region has 16 residues. Per the germline V gene, CDR1 is MNHNS and CDR2 is SASEGT. V lost 1 base and J lost 3, with 13 bases in between. DNA for the CDR3: TGTGCCAGCAGTGAAGAGGCGGCGTATCGCTACAATGAGCAGTTCTTC. This sequence encodes CASSEEAAYRYNEQFF.

V and J are TRBV10-2 and TRBJ1-5; perhaps TRBD1 as D (6 bases). Trimming removed 6 bases from V and 4 bases from J, with 13 bases in between. The CDR3 covers 14 residues. Looked up from germline, CDR1 is WSHSY and CDR2 is SAAADI. The CDR3, as DNA: TGCGCCAGCAGAGGGGACACACGAAATCAGCCCCAGCATTTT. Its protein product is CASRGDTRNQPQHF.

The rearrangement uses TRBV28 and TRBJ2-7; D is uncertain. Trimming took off 9 bases at V and 4 bases at J, with 10 bases between the two ends. The CDR3 contains 11 residues. CDR1 is MDHEN and CDR2 is SYDVKM in the germline V gene. CDR3 sequence reads: CASMRSYEQYF. The CDR3 DNA reads TGTGCCAGTATGAGGAGTTACGAGCAGTACTTC.

The V gene is TRBV6-6, the J gene TRBJ2-7, with D possibly being TRBD2 (5 bases). The CDR3 loop spans 15 amino acids. Germline CDR1 reads MNHNY; CDR2 reads SVGAGI (reference sequence). The V gene lost 2 bases and the J gene lost 0 bases, with 11 bases spanning the gap. The CDR3 region is CASSYRRSGSYEQYF. The CDR3 DNA reads TGTGCCAGCAGTTACCGCCGGAGCGGCTCCTACGAGCAGTACTTC.

CDR3 DNA: TGTGCCTGGAGTAAGACTAGATATTCCTACGAGCAGTACTTC. Translated: CAWSKTRYSYEQYF. This chain links TRBV30 with TRBJ2-7; D possibly corresponds to TRBD2 (6 bases). The germline gives CDR1 GTSNPN, CDR2 SVGIG (reference sequence). This CDR3 region has 14 residues. Trimming took off 2 bases at V and 1 base at J, with 12 bases between the two ends.